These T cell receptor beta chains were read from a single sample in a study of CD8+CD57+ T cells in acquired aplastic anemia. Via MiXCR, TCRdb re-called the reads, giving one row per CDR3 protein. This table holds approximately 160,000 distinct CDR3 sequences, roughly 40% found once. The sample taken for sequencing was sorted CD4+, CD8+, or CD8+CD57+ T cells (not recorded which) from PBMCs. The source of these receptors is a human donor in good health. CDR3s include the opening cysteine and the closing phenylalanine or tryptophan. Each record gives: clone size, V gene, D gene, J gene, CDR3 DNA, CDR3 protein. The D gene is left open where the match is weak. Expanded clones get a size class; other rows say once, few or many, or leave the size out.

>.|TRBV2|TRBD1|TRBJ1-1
TGTGCCAGCAGTGGTTGGACAGGGGGCGCGATGAACACTGAAGCTTTCTTT
CASSGWTGGAMNTEAFF
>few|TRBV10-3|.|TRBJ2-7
TGTGCCATCAGGGGCAGCTACGAGCAGTACTTC
CAIRGSYEQYF
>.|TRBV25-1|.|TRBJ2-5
TGTGCCAGCAGTGGCCCCTTCACAGGACAAGAGACCCAGTACTTC
CASSGPFTGQETQYF
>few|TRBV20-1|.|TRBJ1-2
TGCAGTGCTAGCGTGGGGTATGGCTACACCTTC
CSASVGYGYTF
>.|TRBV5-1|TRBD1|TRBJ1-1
TGCGCCAGCAGCAAACTCCCGACAGGGGGCGTAAACACTGAAGCTTTCTTT
CASSKLPTGGVNTEAFF
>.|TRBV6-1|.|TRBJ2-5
TGTGCCAGCAGACCGACTTCCGTCCGGGAGGAGACCCAGTACTTC
CASRPTSVREETQYF
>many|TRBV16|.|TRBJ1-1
TGTGCCAGCAGCCATAGCCAGGGAAACACTGAAGCTTTCTTT
CASSHSQGNTEAFF
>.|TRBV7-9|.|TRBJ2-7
TGTGCCAGCAGCTTAGTAGGCCGGCTCTACGAGCAGTACTTC
CASSLVGRLYEQYF
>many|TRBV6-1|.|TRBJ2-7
TGTGCCAGCAGTTCTCGGACAGGGACTATACACGAGCAGTACTTC
CASSSRTGTIHEQYF
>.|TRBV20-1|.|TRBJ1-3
TGCAGTGCTACCAGCTCAGGGAGCGGGAGAAACACCATATATTTT
CSATSSGSGRNTIYF
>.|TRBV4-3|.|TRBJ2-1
TGCGCCAGCAGCCAAGGCTCAGGTTCCAATGAGCAGTTCTTC
CASSQGSGSNEQFF
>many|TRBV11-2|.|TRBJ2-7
TGTGCCAGCAGCTTATCCACACTATCGGTCTACGAGCAGTACTTC
CASSLSTLSVYEQYF
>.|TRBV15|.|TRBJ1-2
TGTGCCACCAGTGATGGGACGCAGGGGCATGGCCACACCTTC
CATSDGTQGHGHTF
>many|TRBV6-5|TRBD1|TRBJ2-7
TGTGCCAGCAGTTACTCGACAGGGGGGGCGTACGAGCAGTACTTC
CASSYSTGGAYEQYF
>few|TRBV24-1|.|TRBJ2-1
TGTGCCACCAGTGAGGGCCCCTTGATAGGTGAGCAGTTCTTC
CATSEGPLIGEQFF
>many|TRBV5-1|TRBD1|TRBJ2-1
TGCGCCAGCAGCTTGGCCGGGACAGGGGGCGAATATGAGCAGTTCTTC
CASSLAGTGGEYEQFF
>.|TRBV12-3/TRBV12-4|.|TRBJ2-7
TGTGCCAGCAGTACCCTCAGCTACGAGCAGTACTTC
CASSTLSYEQYF
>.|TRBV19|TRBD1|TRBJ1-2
TGTGCCAGTAGTTTCCAGGGACAGGCCAACTATGGCTACACCTTC
CASSFQGQANYGYTF
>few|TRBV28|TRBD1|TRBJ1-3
TGTGCCAGCATCGACAGGGGCTCTGGAAACACCATATATTTT
CASIDRGSGNTIYF
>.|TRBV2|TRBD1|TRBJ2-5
TGTGCCAGCAGGGCCGACAGGGGGCCCACAGAGACCCAGTACTTC
CASRADRGPTETQYF
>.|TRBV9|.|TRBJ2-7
TGTGCCAGCAGCGTAGACGGGGAGTCCTACGAGCAGTACTTC
CASSVDGESYEQYF
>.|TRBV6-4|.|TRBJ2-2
TGTGCCAGCAGTTCCCGGGCCACCGGGGAGCTGTTTTTT
CASSSRATGELFF
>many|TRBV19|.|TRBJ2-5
TGTGCCAGTAGTATCCAAGACGGGGCCCAGTACTTC
CASSIQDGAQYF
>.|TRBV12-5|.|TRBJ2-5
TGTGCTAGTGGTTTGGTATGGTCAGGGGCGGAGACCCGGTACTTC
CASGLVWSGAETRYF
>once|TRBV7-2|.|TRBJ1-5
TGTGCCAGCAGCTTTAGCGACGGCCAGCCCCAGCATTTT
CASSFSDGQPQHF
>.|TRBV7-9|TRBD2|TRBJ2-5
TGTGCCAGCAGCTCGGGACTAGCTGTCCAAGAGACCCAGTACTTC
CASSSGLAVQETQYF